One sample yielded the 17 T cell receptor beta chains listed below, sequenced in a study of vaccination and CD4 T cells after COVID-19. Sequencing of cultured CD4+ T cell DNA used the Oncomine TCR Beta short-read assay. TCRdb passed the PCR reads through MiXCR, listing each CDR3 protein once. The sample gives nearly 8,500 distinct CDR3 sequences, just over 35% of which show up once; 25% to 35% is in the top ten. The sample's treatment: roughly 10-day PBMC culture with coronavirus spike peptide pools or control peptides (ViraFEST assay). An unexposed donor provided the CD4+ T cells, which were collected before the COVID-19 pandemic (2011-2018). The antigens for these receptors are not known. Sequencing was done on a sample of CD4+ T cells from blood, cultured in vitro. The receptors originated from a human donor in good health.

This clonotype showed up just a few times. The chain employs TRBV20-1 and TRBJ1-5; 7 bases map to TRBD1. Germline V gives CDR1 DFQATT, CDR2 SNEGSKA (reference sequence). J gave up 3 bases and V 5 bases, and 13 bases lay outside the gene matches. This CDR3 is 16 amino acids long. The CDR3 nucleotides read TGCAGTGCTCCGGTGGGGACAGTATCCTTCAATCAGCCCCAGCATTTT. Encoded protein: CSAPVGTVSFNQPQHF.

The chain employs TRBV20-1 and TRBJ2-3; the D is unclear. The V end was cut by 6 bases, the J end by 0 bases, with 7 bases between. CDR1 and CDR2 from the germline V gene are DFQATT and SNEGSKA (reference sequence). The CDR3 loop spans 12 amino acids. As DNA, the CDR3 is TGCAGTGCCAGCAGTAGCACAGATACGCAGTATTTT. Translated, it gives CSASSSTDTQYF.

The chain carries TRBV6-1 and TRBJ1-6, with D hard to call. CDR1 MNHNS and CDR2 SASEGT come from the germline V gene. Trimming left V 6 bases short and J 7 bases short, with 13 bases between. This CDR3 is 14 amino acids long. The CDR3 DNA is TGTGCCAGCAGCCCATACCGAGAGAATTCACCCCTCCACTTT. Protein: CASSPYRENSPLHF.

The sample holds a few counts of this clonotype. CDR3 sequence reads: CASSSKGFEQYF. The CDR3 bases are TGTGCCAGCAGTTCCAAGGGGTTCGAGCAGTACTTC. This rearrangement joins TRBV12-3 or TRBV12-4 to TRBJ2-7, with a weak D call TRBD1 (5 bases). The CDR3 length is 12 residues. Trimming removed 4 bases from V and 6 bases from J, with 10 bases in between.

The rearrangement uses TRBV6-1 and TRBJ1-2; D gene ambiguous. CDR3 size: 16 residues. Trimming pared 3 bases from V and 2 bases from J, leaving 16 bases between. The germline gives CDR1 MNHNS, CDR2 SASEGT. The CDR3 DNA follows: TGTGCCAGCAGTGAGCCCGCTTCGGCAAGGAACTATGGCTACACCTTC. Its translation: CASSEPASARNYGYTF.

The chain links TRBV6-1 to TRBJ1-1, with D hard to call. The V end lost 9 bases, the J end lost 1 base, and 21 bases lay between the germline ends. Germline V CDR1 and CDR2: MNHNS, SASEGT. The CDR3 runs 16 residues. The CDR3 spells CASKKAVARTNTEAFF. As DNA, the CDR3 is TGTGCCAGTAAGAAGGCAGTCGCTCGAACGAACACTGAAGCTTTCTTT.

The chain uses TRBV6-2 or TRBV6-3 and TRBJ1-5; possible D gene TRBD1, 6 bases. Germline CDR1 reads MNHEY; CDR2 reads SVGEGT. The CDR3 is 15 residues long. Trimming took off 7 bases at V and 5 bases at J, with 18 bases between the two ends. As DNA, the CDR3 is TGTGCCAGCACCACATTCGGGGGGCTACATCAGCCCCAGCATTTT. Protein sequence: CASTTFGGLHQPQHF.

The V call is TRBV5-5, the J call TRBJ2-7, with D perhaps TRBD1 or TRBD2 (5 bases each). The CDR3 has 12 amino acids. V lost 1 base to trimming and J lost 5 bases, with 7 bases between them. Germline V gene lookup returns CDR1 SGHKS and CDR2 YYEKEE (reference sequence). The CDR3 sequence is CASSLRDDEQYF. The CDR3 DNA sequence: TGTGCCAGCAGCTTGCGGGACGACGAGCAGTACTTC.

V gene TRBV19 combines with J gene TRBJ1-2, with 8 bases matching TRBD1. V trimming: 6 bases; J trimming: 3 bases; junction bases outside the gene matches: 9. The V gene's germline CDR1 is LNHDA and CDR2 SQIVND (reference sequence). The CDR3 sequence is 15 residues long. The CDR3 loop reads CASRKDRAADYGYTF. CDR3 nucleotides: TGTGCCAGTAGAAAGGACAGGGCAGCTGACTATGGCTACACCTTC.

J is TRBJ1-1 and V is TRBV10-3; D might be TRBD1 (5 bases). Looked up from germline, CDR1 is ENHRY and CDR2 is SYGVKD. The CDR3 is made up of 13 amino acids. V was cut by 4 bases and J by 3 bases, with 9 bases left in between. In nucleotides, the CDR3 is TGTGCCATCAGTGGGGGCGTGGACACTGAAGCTTTCTTT. Translation: CAISGGVDTEAFF.

This clonotype was counted between two and nine times. This chain links TRBV20-1 with TRBJ2-3, with D unclear. CDR3 length equals 11 residues. Trimming took off 4 bases at V and 6 bases at J, with 8 bases between the two ends. Germline CDR1 DFQATT, CDR2 SNEGSKA (reference sequence). In nucleotides, the CDR3 is TGCAGTGCTACCCTGGGGGATACGCAGTATTTT. This codes for CSATLGDTQYF.

The V gene is TRBV10-1, the J gene TRBJ2-2, with 11 bases that match TRBD2. The CDR3 has 14 residues. Germline V lookup: CDR1 WNHNN, CDR2 SYGVQD (reference sequence). Germline trimming cut 10 bases from V and 3 bases from J; bases unmatched to any gene: 4. The CDR3: CAKPGLADTGELFF. Here the CDR3 DNA reads TGCGCCAAGCCGGGACTAGCGGACACCGGGGAGCTGTTTTTT.

This clonotype was seen a handful of times. The chain combines TRBV19 with TRBJ1-6; TRBD1 matches 7 bases. The CDR3 sequence is 16 residues long. V lost 3 bases and J lost 6; bases outside the gene matches: 8. The germline gives CDR1 LNHDA, CDR2 SQIVND (reference sequence). The DNA for the CDR3 is TGTGCCAGTAGTATCCGGGCAGGGGGTGTTAATTCACCCCTCCACTTT. This gives the protein CASSIRAGGVNSPLHF.

The chain employs TRBV20-1 and TRBJ1-5; TRBD1 might be the D (6 bases). Germline V gene sequence: CDR1 DFQATT, CDR2 SNEGSKA (reference sequence). V lost 3 bases and J 5 bases, leaving 11 bases between the germline ends. The CDR3 has 13 amino acids. The CDR3 DNA sequence: TGCAGTGCTAGTACAGGGTCAGATCAGCCCCAGCATTTT. Its protein product is CSASTGSDQPQHF.

The rearrangement joins TRBV12-3 or TRBV12-4 to TRBJ1-1; D remains ambiguous. This CDR3 spans 12 amino acids. The germline V and J ends were trimmed by 4 bases and 4 bases, with 7 bases remaining between them. This CDR3 reads CASSSVRTEAFF. DNA for the CDR3: TGTGCCAGCAGTTCGGTCCGCACTGAAGCTTTCTTT.

In this sample, this clonotype turned up a few times. This chain uses TRBV4-2 with TRBJ1-1, with D possibly matching TRBD1 (6 bases). Trimming removed 0 bases at V and 6 bases at J, with 17 bases between. CDR1 and CDR2 (germline): LGHNA, YNFKEQ. This CDR3 is built from 16 residues. Written as DNA, the CDR3 is TGTGCCAGCAGCCAAGAACAAATCGGGGGGCCCCCTGAAGCTTTCTTT. It translates to CASSQEQIGGPPEAFF.

The V call is TRBV2, the J call TRBJ2-2; D not certain. Between the trimmed V and J ends, which lost 3 bases and 3 bases, there was a span of 8 bases. The germline CDR1 and CDR2 sequences are SNHLY and FYNNEI. This CDR3 is 14 amino acids long. The chain's CDR3 is CASSEGRDTGELFF. The CDR3 nucleotides read TGTGCCAGCAGTGAGGGAAGGGACACCGGGGAGCTGTTTTTT.